This record looks at one TCR beta chain sequence and its context. CDR1 is SGDLS, CDR2 YYNGEE, per germline. V was clipped by 5 bases and J by 4 bases, with 9 bases between them. The CDR3 totals 12 residues. This specimen comes from a study of blood T cell repertoires in COVID-19. This table comes from immunoSEQ multiplex PCR, and its TCRdb copy is limited to in-frame clones, with some not included. Of 310,000 or so clones listed, 70% to 90% were seen once; the top ten hold 5.5% to 6%. The source material was PBMCs or T cells enriched from blood (not recorded which). V is TRBV9 and J is TRBJ1-1, with D possibly matching TRBD1 (6 bases). The sequence was obtained from a woman aged 25-40 years who had recovered from COVID-19. The CDR3: CASRGASTEAFF. For the CDR3, the DNA is TGTGCCAGCAGGGGGGCTAGCACTGAAGCTTTCTTT.